This T cell receptor (beta chain) was sequenced during a study of blood T cell repertoires in COVID-19. Turning to the study itself: Samples came from the United States, Italy and Spain, spanning acute and convalescent COVID-19. PBMCs, B-cell-depleted T cells, or T cells were the source of the cDNA or gDNA that made up the material.

CDR1 MNHNS and CDR2 SASEGT come from the germline V gene. CDR3 length equals 16 residues. Trimming removed 4 bases from V and 4 bases from J, with 17 bases in between. Enrolment of Seattle patients took place during active infection, and they were followed longitudinally. Original methodology: Amplification from reference gene primers served as the basis for estimated nucleated cell counts. TCRdb's copy holds only in-frame clones and misses some; the assay was immunoSEQ multiplex PCR. V, J and clone size derive from that table, while D and trimming were established from the DNA sequence. The sample has 200,000 to 300,000 clones, around 90% seen once.

This sequence joins TRBV6-1 and TRBJ1-5; D is unresolved. The specimen sequenced was peripheral blood. This clonotype was obtained from a woman aged 55-70 years with COVID-19, enrolled during active disease. The DNA for the CDR3 is TGTGCCAGCAGTGTAGAGGGAACTCTCGGGAATCAGCCCCAGCATTTT. This encodes CASSVEGTLGNQPQHF.